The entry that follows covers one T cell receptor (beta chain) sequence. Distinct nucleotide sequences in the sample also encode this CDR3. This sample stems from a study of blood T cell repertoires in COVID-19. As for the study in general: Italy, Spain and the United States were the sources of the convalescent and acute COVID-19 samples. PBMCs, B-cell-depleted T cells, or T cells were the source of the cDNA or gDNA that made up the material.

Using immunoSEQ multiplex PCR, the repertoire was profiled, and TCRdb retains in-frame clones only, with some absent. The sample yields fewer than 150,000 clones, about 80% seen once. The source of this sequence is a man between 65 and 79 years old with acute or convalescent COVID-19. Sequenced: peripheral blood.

The CDR3 spells CASSSGRGQETQYF. CDR3 nucleotide sequence: TGCGCCAGCAGCTCAGGACGGGGGCAAGAGACCCAGTACTTC. The chain joins TRBV5-1 to TRBJ2-5, with D perhaps TRBD2 (6 bases). CDR1 SGHRS and CDR2 YFSETQ come from the germline V gene. The CDR3 is 14 residues long. Between the trimmed V and J ends, which lost 3 bases and 2 bases, there was a span of 11 bases.